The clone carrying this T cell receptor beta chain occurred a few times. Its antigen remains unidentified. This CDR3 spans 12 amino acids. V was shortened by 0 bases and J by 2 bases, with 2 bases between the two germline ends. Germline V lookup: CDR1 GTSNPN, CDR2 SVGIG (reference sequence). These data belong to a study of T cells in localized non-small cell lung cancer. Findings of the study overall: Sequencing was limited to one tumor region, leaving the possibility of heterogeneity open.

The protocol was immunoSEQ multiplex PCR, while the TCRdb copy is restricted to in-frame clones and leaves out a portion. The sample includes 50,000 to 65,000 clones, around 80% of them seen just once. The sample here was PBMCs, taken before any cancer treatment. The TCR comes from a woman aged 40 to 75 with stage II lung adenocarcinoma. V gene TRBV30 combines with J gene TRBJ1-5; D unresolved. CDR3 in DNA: TGTGCCTGGAGTGTAGGCAATCAGCCCCAGCATTTT. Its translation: CAWSVGNQPQHF. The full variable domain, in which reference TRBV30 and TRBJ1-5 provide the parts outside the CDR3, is SQTIHQWPATLVQPVGSPLSLECTVEGTSNPNLYWYRQAAGRGLQLLFYSVGIGQISSEVPQNLSASRPQDRQFILSSKKLLLSDSGFYLCAWSVGNQPQHFGDGTRLSIL.